This TCR beta chain was sequenced in a study of shared clonotypes between healthy human individuals. General study results and limits: With a few donors compared, 4.5% to 6.5% of naive CD4 clonotypes were shared. Enrolling few donors narrowed the genetic and exposure-history diversity that was represented. Some clonotypes were shared by all four sorted-subset donors, while others were not shared. The non-shared ones had lower generation probabilities than the shared ones.

The assay was immunoSEQ multiplex PCR, and TCRdb's table has in-frame clones only and misses some. The sample has about 2,500,000 clones, 85% to 95% seen once. Points on this clone: The antigen remains undetermined.

V lost 0 bases and J lost 2, with 11 bases in between. The CDR3 has 16 amino acids. Germline V gives CDR1 MGHRA, CDR2 YSYEKL. The TCR originated in a man between 18 and 29 years old in good health. The source material was naive CD4+ T cells sorted from blood. Subset meaning: CD45RA+ positively selected. The chain employs TRBV4-1 and TRBJ1-3; the D is unclear. CDR3 residues: CASSQESEITGNTIYF. In nucleotides, the CDR3 is TGCGCCAGCAGCCAAGAGTCGGAAATTACTGGAAACACCATATATTTT.